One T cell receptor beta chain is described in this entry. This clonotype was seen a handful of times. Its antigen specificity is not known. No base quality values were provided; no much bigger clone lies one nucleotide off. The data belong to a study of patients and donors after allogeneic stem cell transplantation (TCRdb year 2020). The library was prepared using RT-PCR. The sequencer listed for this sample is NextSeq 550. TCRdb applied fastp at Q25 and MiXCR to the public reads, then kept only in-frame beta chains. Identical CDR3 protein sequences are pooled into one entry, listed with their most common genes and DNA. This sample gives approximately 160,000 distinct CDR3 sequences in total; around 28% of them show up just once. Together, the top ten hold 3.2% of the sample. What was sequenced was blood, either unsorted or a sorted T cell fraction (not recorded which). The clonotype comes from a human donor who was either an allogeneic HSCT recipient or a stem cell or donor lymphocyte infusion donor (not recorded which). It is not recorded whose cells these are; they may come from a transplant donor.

The CDR3 reads CASSYSQGPTYEQYF. The nucleotides are TGTGCCAGCAGTTACTCCCAGGGGCCCACCTACGAGCAGTACTTC. The chain is encoded by TRBV6-5 joined to TRBJ2-7, and possibly TRBD1, on 6 matching bases. The CDR3 runs 15 residues from the cysteine to the phenylalanine. Just CDR3 DNA is preserved here, 45 bases in frame from base 1. At the junction V is shortened by 0 bases and J by 2 bases, with 11 bases in between. The germline V gene provides CDR1 MNHEY and CDR2 SVGAGI.